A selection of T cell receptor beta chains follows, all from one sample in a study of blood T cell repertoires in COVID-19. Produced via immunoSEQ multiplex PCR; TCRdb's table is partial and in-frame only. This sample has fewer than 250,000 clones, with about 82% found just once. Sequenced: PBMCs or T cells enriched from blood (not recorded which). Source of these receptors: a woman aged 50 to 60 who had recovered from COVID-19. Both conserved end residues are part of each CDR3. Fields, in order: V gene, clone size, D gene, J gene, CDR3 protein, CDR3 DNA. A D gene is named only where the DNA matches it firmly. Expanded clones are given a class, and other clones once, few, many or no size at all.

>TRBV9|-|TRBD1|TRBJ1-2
CASSGGQGRLDGYTF
TGTGCCAGCAGCGGGGGACAGGGACGGTTAGATGGCTACACCTTC
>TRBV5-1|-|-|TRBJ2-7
CASTISAEPSYEQYF
TGCGCCAGCACCATTAGCGCGGAACCGTCCTACGAGCAGTACTTC
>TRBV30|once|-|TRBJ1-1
CAWSPSGRGHRGEAFF
TGTGCCTGGAGTCCCTCCGGAAGGGGCCACCGAGGTGAAGCTTTCTTT
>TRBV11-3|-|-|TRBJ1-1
CASSSLALAAFF
TGTGCCAGCAGCTCCCTAGCGCTAGCCGCTTTCTTT
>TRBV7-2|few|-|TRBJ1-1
CASSLDRGRAEAFF
TGTGCCAGCAGCTTAGACCGGGGTCGGGCTGAAGCTTTCTTT
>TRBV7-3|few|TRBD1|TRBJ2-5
CASSTGQGDSETQYF
TGTGCCAGCAGTACGGGACAGGGAGATTCGGAGACCCAGTACTTC
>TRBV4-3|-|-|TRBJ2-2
CASSRHSGIPGELFF
TGCGCCAGCAGCCGCCATTCCGGGATCCCCGGGGAGCTGTTTTTT
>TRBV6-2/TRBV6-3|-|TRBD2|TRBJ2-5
CASSYTSGGAETQYF
TGTGCCAGCAGTTACACTAGCGGGGGGGCGGAGACCCAGTACTTC
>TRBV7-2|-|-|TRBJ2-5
CASSLAGGRGETQYF
TGTGCCAGCAGCTTAGCCGGGGGACGAGGAGAGACCCAGTACTTC
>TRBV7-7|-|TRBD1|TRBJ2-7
CASSLRQGWGYEQYF
TGTGCTAGCAGCCTACGACAGGGATGGGGCTACGAGCAGTACTTC
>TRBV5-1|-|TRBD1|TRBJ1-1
CASSLTGTGNTEAFF
TGCGCCAGCAGCTTAACCGGGACAGGGAACACTGAAGCTTTCTTT
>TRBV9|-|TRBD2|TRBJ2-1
CASSVDGLAAYNEQFF
TGTGCCAGCAGCGTAGATGGTCTAGCGGCCTACAATGAGCAGTTCTTC
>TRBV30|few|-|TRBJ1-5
CAWSVSLGGGYSNQPQHF
TGTGCCTGGAGTGTATCATTGGGGGGGGGCTATAGCAATCAGCCCCAGCATTTT
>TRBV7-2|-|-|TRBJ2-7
CASSSGHRVSQGYF
TGTGCCAGCAGCTCGGGACACCGAGTGTCCCAGGGGTACTTC
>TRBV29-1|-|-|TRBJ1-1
CSVEVGDGDTEAFF
TGCAGCGTTGAAGTGGGCGACGGGGACACTGAAGCTTTCTTT
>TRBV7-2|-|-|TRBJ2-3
CASSLARSYSDTQYF
TGTGCCAGCAGCTTAGCCAGGTCTTACTCAGATACGCAGTATTTT
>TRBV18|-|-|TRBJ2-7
CASSPDPGEQYF
TGTGCCAGCTCACCCGACCCGGGCGAGCAGTACTTC
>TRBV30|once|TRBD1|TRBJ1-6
CAWSRGQWKNSPLHF
TGTGCCTGGAGTAGGGGGCAATGGAAAAATTCACCCCTCCACTTT
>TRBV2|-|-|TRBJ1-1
CASTSPTGNTEAFF
TGTGCCAGCACTTCCCCGACAGGGAACACTGAAGCTTTCTTT
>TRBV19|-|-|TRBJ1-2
CASIAAAFDNYGYTF
TGTGCCAGTATAGCAGCTGCGTTCGATAACTATGGCTACACCTTC
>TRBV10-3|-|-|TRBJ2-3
CAIGGSGSTDTQYF
TGTGCCATCGGGGGGTCGGGGAGCACAGATACGCAGTATTTT
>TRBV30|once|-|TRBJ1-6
CAWSPDSNNSPLHF
TGTGCCTGGAGTCCCGACAGCAATAATTCACCCCTCCACTTT
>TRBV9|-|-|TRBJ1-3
CASSPQASGNTIYF
TGTGCCAGCAGCCCTCAGGCCTCTGGAAACACCATATATTTT
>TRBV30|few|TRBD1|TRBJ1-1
CAWSVQGLPNTEAFF
TGTGCCTGGAGTGTACAGGGGCTACCGAACACTGAAGCTTTCTTT
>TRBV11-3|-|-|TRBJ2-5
CASSLETTSRETQYF
TGTGCCAGCAGCTTAGAAACTACTAGCAGGGAGACCCAGTACTTC
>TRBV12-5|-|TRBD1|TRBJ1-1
CASGRQGGTEAFF
TGTGCTAGTGGCCGACAGGGGGGCACTGAAGCTTTCTTT
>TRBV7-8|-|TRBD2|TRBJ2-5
CASRAGEATSQETQYF
TGTGCCAGCCGGGCGGGGGAAGCTACAAGCCAAGAGACCCAGTACTTC
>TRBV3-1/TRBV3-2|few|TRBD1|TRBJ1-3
CASSPGTARGNTIYF
TGTGCCAGCAGCCCTGGGACAGCTCGTGGAAACACCATATATTTT
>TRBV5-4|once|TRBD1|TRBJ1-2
CASSFGTGDYGYTF
TGTGCCAGCAGCTTTGGGACAGGGGACTATGGCTACACCTTC
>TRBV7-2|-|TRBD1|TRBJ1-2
CASSSSVRDRVNGYTF
TGTGCCAGCAGCTCGTCTGTGAGGGACAGGGTCAATGGCTACACCTTC
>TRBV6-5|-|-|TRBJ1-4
CASSYDRRNEKLFF
TGTGCCAGCAGTTACGACAGGAGAAATGAAAAACTGTTTTTT
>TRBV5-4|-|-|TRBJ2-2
CASSPGTLNTGELFF
TGTGCCAGCAGCCCCGGGACATTGAACACCGGGGAGCTGTTTTTT
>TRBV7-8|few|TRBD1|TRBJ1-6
CASSPGTGGVSPLHF
TGTGCCAGCAGCCCCGGGACAGGGGGAGTATCACCCCTCCACTTT
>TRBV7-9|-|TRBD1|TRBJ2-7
CASSFGTASYEQYF
TGTGCCAGCAGCTTCGGGACAGCCTCTTACGAGCAGTACTTC
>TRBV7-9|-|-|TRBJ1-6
CASSLTGVSPLHF
TGTGCCAGCAGCTTAACCGGGGTTTCACCCCTCCACTTT
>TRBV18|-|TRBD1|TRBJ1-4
CASSPSPDRAEKLFF
TGTGCCAGCTCACCCAGCCCTGACAGGGCTGAAAAACTGTTTTTT
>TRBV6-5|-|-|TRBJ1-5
CASRLTVNQPQHF
TGTGCCAGCAGACTGACAGTCAATCAGCCCCAGCATTTT
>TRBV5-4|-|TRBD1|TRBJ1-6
CASSERTGGSSYNSPLHF
TGTGCCAGCAGCGAACGGACAGGGGGGAGCTCCTATAATTCACCCCTCCACTTT
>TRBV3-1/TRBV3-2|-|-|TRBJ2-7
CASSPHPRRSSYEQYF
TGTGCCAGCAGCCCGCACCCCCGGAGGAGCTCCTACGAGCAGTACTTC
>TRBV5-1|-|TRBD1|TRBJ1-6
CASSSGQGANSPLHF
TGCGCCAGCAGCTCCGGACAGGGGGCGAATTCACCCCTCCACTTT
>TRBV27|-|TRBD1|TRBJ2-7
CASSLRTGEQYF
TGTGCCAGCAGTCTCCGGACAGGAGAGCAGTACTTC
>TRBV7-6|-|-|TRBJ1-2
CASSLGSFSNYGYTF
TGTGCCAGCAGCTTGGGCAGTTTTTCTAACTATGGCTACACCTTC
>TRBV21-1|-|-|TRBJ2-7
CASGGYNGPPISYEQYF
TGTGCCAGCGGCGGGTACAACGGTCCTCCGATTTCCTACGAGCAGTACTTC
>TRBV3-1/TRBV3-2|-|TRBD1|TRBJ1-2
CASSQRDRDYTF
TGTGCCAGCAGCCAAAGGGACAGGGACTACACCTTC
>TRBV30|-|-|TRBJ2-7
CAWSITQGIEQYF
TGTGCCTGGAGTATCACTCAGGGGATCGAGCAGTACTTC
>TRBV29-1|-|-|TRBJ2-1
CSVERSGGRDNEQFF
TGCAGCGTTGAAAGGTCCGGGGGTCGGGACAATGAGCAGTTCTTC